Below, 16 T cell receptor beta chains from the same sample are listed, as sequenced in a study of shared clonotypes between healthy human individuals (dated by TCRdb to 2019 to 2021). Library prep was done by the immunoSEQ multiplex PCR assay. TCRdb limited this immuneACCESS table to in-frame rearrangements with V and J called. A share of clones is missing; checked studies link under half to unresolved V genes, and the rest is unexplained. In this sample the table shows about 1.1 million clones, 60% to 80% of which occur a single time. Roughly 0.9% of the sample rests with the top ten. Sample: memory CD4+ T cells from PBMCs. This specimen's cell subset or site label, per the study, means: CD45RA-negative fraction. These receptors were collected from a man aged 18-30 years in good health. Some clones in this sample may be carry-over from other donors' samples.

The V gene is TRBV7-8, the J gene TRBJ2-7; D is uncertain. Germline-derived CDR1 and CDR2 are SGHVS and FQNEAQ. This CDR3 comprises 14 residues. Trimming cost V 2 bases and J 2 bases, with 10 bases left between them. Here the CDR3 reads CASSLRAGPYEQYF. The CDR3 DNA reads TGTGCCAGCAGCTTACGGGCCGGGCCCTACGAGCAGTACTTC.

In the case of this clone: Other DNA sequences within the sample encode an identical CDR3. The V and J genes are TRBV5-1 and TRBJ2-5; the D gene could be TRBD1 or TRBD2 (6 bases each). V shed 4 bases and J shed 5 bases, with 12 bases lying between them. CDR1 SGHRS and CDR2 YFSETQ come from the germline V gene. The CDR3 is 13 amino acids. The CDR3 spells CASSTGGRETQYF. In nucleotides, the CDR3 is TGCGCCAGCAGCACCGGGGGCCGGGAGACCCAGTACTTC.

This clone was observed a handful of times. The V and J genes are TRBV7-2 and TRBJ2-2, with D possibly matching TRBD1 (6 bases). Germline CDR1 is SGHTA and CDR2 is FQGNSA. V dropped 8 bases and J dropped 1 base, with 14 bases sitting between them. This CDR3 contains 15 residues. The CDR3: CASGDQTGNTGELFF. DNA for the CDR3: TGTGCCAGCGGGGATCAGACAGGGAACACCGGGGAGCTGTTTTTT.

In this sample, this clone turned up a few times. The chain joins TRBV19 to TRBJ1-1; D is uncertain. V lost 6 bases and J lost 6, with 14 bases in between. CDR1 and CDR2 from the germline V gene are LNHDA and SQIVND (reference sequence). The CDR3 covers 13 residues. CDR3 loop: CASSYSGGSEAFF. The CDR3 nucleotides are TGTGCCAGTAGCTATTCAGGAGGGTCTGAAGCTTTCTTT.

The rearrangement links TRBV12-5 to TRBJ2-3; either TRBD1 or TRBD2 may fit D (5 bases each). This CDR3 contains 15 residues. Germline lookup yields CDR1 LGHNT and CDR2 FRNRAP. The V end lost 7 bases, the J end lost 6 bases, and 20 bases lay between the germline ends. The CDR3 reads CASAILGGGADTQYF. CDR3 DNA sequence: TGTGCTAGTGCCATCCTTGGGGGTGGGGCGGATACGCAGTATTTT. Full variable domain (remainder filled in from reference TRBV12-5 and TRBJ2-3): DARVTQTPRHKVTEMGQEVTMRCQPILGHNTVFWYRQTMMQGLELLAYFRNRAPLDDSGMPKDRFSAEMPDATLATLKIQPSEPRDSAVYFCASAILGGGADTQYFGPGTRLTVL.

The chain uses TRBV7-2 and TRBJ2-5; D is tentatively TRBD1 or TRBD2 (5 bases each). The V gene lost 2 bases and the J gene lost 5 bases, with 12 bases spanning the gap. Per the germline V gene, CDR1 is SGHTA and CDR2 is FQGNSA. The length of the CDR3 is 14 residues. The CDR3 DNA reads TGTGCCAGCAGCTTATGGGGGACGGGTGAGACCCAGTACTTC. It codes for CASSLWGTGETQYF.

The rearrangement links TRBV6-5 to TRBJ1-5; D unresolved. The ends were cut back, 6 bases at V and 4 bases at J, with 10 bases in the middle. The CDR3 totals 13 residues. Germline CDR1 MNHEY, CDR2 SVGAGI. The CDR3 loop reads CASRPYRNQPQHF. CDR3 coding DNA: TGTGCCAGCAGACCATACAGAAATCAGCCCCAGCATTTT.

As concerns this clone: Other DNA variants within this sample encode the same CDR3. CDR3 nucleotide sequence: TGTGCCAGCACCAGGGACAGACGATACGAGCAGTACTTC. Its protein product is CASTRDRRYEQYF. The chain couples TRBV2 to TRBJ2-7; 7 bases map to TRBD1. Trimming took 7 bases from V and 4 from J; bases not matched to a gene: 7. The CDR3 totals 13 residues. In germline, CDR1 is SNHLY, CDR2 FYNNEI.

The chain has TRBV18 and TRBJ2-4, with TRBD2 identical over 8 bases. With 1 base clipped from V and 5 bases from J, the junction kept 4 bases outside the gene matches. Per germline, CDR1 KGHSH and CDR2 LQKENI. The CDR3 sequence is 15 residues long. The CDR3 DNA is TGTGCCAGCTCACCACTCTCAGCGGGAGAAAACATTCAGTACTTC. Residues: CASSPLSAGENIQYF.

CDR3 sequence: CASSGWGAFEKLFF. As DNA, the CDR3 is TGTGCCAGCAGCGGGTGGGGGGCTTTCGAAAAACTGTTTTTT. The rearrangement joins TRBV6-1 to TRBJ1-4, with TRBD1 as a possible D gene (6 bases). CDR1 and CDR2 from the germline V gene are MNHNS and SASEGT. With 6 bases removed from V and 8 bases from J, the gap between germline ends came to 16 bases. The CDR3 extends over 14 amino acids.

The rearrangement joins TRBV5-1 to TRBJ1-2; D remains ambiguous. The CDR3 is 12 residues long. Germline CDR1 SGHRS, CDR2 YFSETQ. Trimming took off 2 bases at V and 14 bases at J, with 16 bases between the two ends. CDR3 DNA sequence: TGCGCCAGCAGCTTTGACCCGGGTGGGGAAACCTTC. This encodes CASSFDPGGETF. Using reference TRBV5-1 and TRBJ1-2 for the parts outside the CDR3, the full variable domain is KAGVTQTPRYLIKTRGQQVTLSCSPISGHRSVSWYQQTPGQGLQFLFEYFSETQRNKGNFPGRFSGRQFSNSRSEMNVSTLELGDSALYLCASSFDPGGETFGSGTRLTVV.

The chain links TRBV19 to TRBJ2-7; no firm D call. CDR1 is LNHDA, CDR2 SQIVND, per germline (reference sequence). The CDR3 runs to 13 residues. Trimming took 6 bases from V and 0 from J, leaving 9 bases between them. CDR3 region: CASSRSVSYEQYF. CDR3 nucleotides: TGTGCCAGTAGCAGATCAGTCTCCTACGAGCAGTACTTC.

The gene calls are TRBV4-1 and TRBJ2-7; 11 bases align to TRBD1. The trim removed 6 bases at V and 6 bases at J, leaving 19 bases unmatched. Germline values: CDR1 MGHRA, CDR2 YSYEKL. This CDR3 comprises 18 residues. The DNA of the CDR3 is TGCGCCAGCAGGAGGACAGGGGGCGATAATAGCGGCCTTTCCGAGCAGTACTTC. Its protein product is CASRRTGGDNSGLSEQYF.

The V call is TRBV7-9, the J call TRBJ2-5; D unclear. The germline CDR1 and CDR2 sequences are SEHNR and FQNEAQ (reference sequence). CDR3 size: 12 residues. V dropped 1 base and J dropped 7 bases, with 7 bases sitting between them. The CDR3 region is CASSLVFGTQYF. Written as DNA, the CDR3 is TGTGCCAGCAGCTTAGTGTTTGGGACCCAGTACTTC. Together with reference TRBV7-9 and TRBJ2-5, the CDR3 gives the full variable domain: DTGVSQNPRHKITKRGQNVTFRCDPISEHNRLYWYRQTLGQGPEFLTYFQNEAQLEKSRLLSDRFSAERPKGSFSTLEIQRTEQGDSAMYLCASSLVFGTQYFGPGTRLLVL.

This clone was counted only a few times. This chain connects TRBV4-2 to TRBJ2-3; 10 bases line up with TRBD2. V was clipped by 4 bases and J by 4 bases; unmatched bases: 5. CDR1 LGHNA and CDR2 YNFKEQ come from the germline V gene. The CDR3 length is 15 residues. The CDR3 spells CASSPKREGSDTQYF. In DNA form, the CDR3 reads TGTGCCAGCAGCCCTAAGCGGGAGGGCTCAGATACGCAGTATTTT.

V and J are TRBV5-1 and TRBJ1-2; D not certain. CDR1 is SGHRS and CDR2 is YFSETQ in the germline V gene. The CDR3 spans 13 residues. V shed 0 bases and J shed 7 bases, with 10 bases lying between them. DNA for the CDR3: TGCGCCAGCAGCTTGGCCTCAGAAACTGGCTACACCTTC. It specifies CASSLASETGYTF.